This T cell receptor beta chain was profiled in a study of a mutant IDH1 vaccine in newly diagnosed glioma. Study in general: Treated patients had a mean age of about 40 years and an approximately 60% male, around 40% female split. Most patients had received both radiotherapy and temozolomide, the prior options being radiotherapy, temozolomide, or both.

V was clipped by 4 bases and J by 5 bases, with 9 bases between them. The CDR3 spans 13 residues. Germline V lookup: CDR1 SGHTA, CDR2 FQGNSA. In regard to this clone: Its antigen is still unknown.

Regarding the study as a whole: Vaccine-induced responses were seen in less than 95% of patients, spanning several MHC alleles.

Clones were sequenced by immunoSEQ multiplex PCR, and TCRdb holds only the in-frame ones, with some missing. The table lists tens of thousands of clones, roughly 68% of them singletons. As to time point: week 35, safety follow-up. Topical imiquimod was applied with each vaccine dose, which held 300 ug of mutant IDH1 20-mer peptide. Administration of eight vaccinations to patients took place in weeks 1, 3, 5, 7, 11, 15, 19, 23. The receptor's source is a man aged 50 or older with glioma. Sequenced material: PBMCs, taken from a glioma patient whose treatment included an IDH1 peptide vaccine. J is TRBJ1-5 and V is TRBV7-2, with D possibly being TRBD1 (5 bases). The CDR3 loop reads CASSSYRYQPQHF. As DNA, the CDR3 is TGTGCCAGCAGCTCATACAGGTATCAGCCCCAGCATTTT.